This T cell receptor beta chain is drawn from a study of T cells in Graves' hyperthyroidism and ophthalmopathy. Findings of the study overall: Model predictions of ophthalmopathy came a median 6.5 months before onset.

PBMCs were collected from a roughly 9.7 ml volume of fresh peripheral blood. A word on this clonotype: Its cognate antigen is unknown.

The source material, RNA transcripts, was used to amplify TCR beta CDR3 regions. With the HTBI primer set, the TCR CDR3 went through a first round of RT-PCR. From the multiplex PCR reads, TCRdb called clonotypes with MiXCR, one entry per CDR3 protein. The table includes approximately 720,000 distinct CDR3 sequences, around 20% detected once. The CDR3 covers 14 residues. Trimming removed 5 bases at V and 1 base at J, with 10 bases between. V is TRBV12-3 or TRBV12-4 and J is TRBJ2-3; perhaps TRBD1 as D (6 bases). This TCR came from a woman aged 50 to 65 with Graves' hyperthyroidism that later progressed to Graves' ophthalmopathy. Sequencing input: blood. The CDR3 DNA follows: TGTGCCAGCAGTCAACAGGGTGGCACAGATACGCAGTATTTT. This sequence encodes CASSQQGGTDTQYF.